A selection of T cell receptor beta chains follows, all from one sample in a study of blood T cell repertoires in COVID-19. Sequenced by immunoSEQ multiplex PCR; TCRdb stores in-frame clones only, minus some. Among 120,000 to 150,000 clones listed, more than 75% were seen once. The sequencing input was peripheral blood. These receptors originate from a middle-aged woman with acute or convalescent COVID-19. CDR3s include the opening cysteine and the closing phenylalanine or tryptophan. Fields, in order: D gene, J gene, clone size, V gene, CDR3 DNA, CDR3 protein. The D gene is left open where the match is weak. Part of the rows lack a size; the others show once, few, many or a class for expanded clones.

d_call: TRBD2
j_call: TRBJ2-1
clone_size: -
v_call: TRBV6-2/TRBV6-3
cdr3_nt: TGTGCCAGCAGTTACGCCCCTCTAGCGGGAAGCTCCTACAATGAGCAGTTCTTC
cdr3_aa: CASSYAPLAGSSYNEQFF

d_call: -
j_call: TRBJ2-1
clone_size: -
v_call: TRBV7-3
cdr3_nt: TGTGCCAGCAGCTTACGAGGTTCACTAGGGGGCAATGAGCAGTTCTTC
cdr3_aa: CASSLRGSLGGNEQFF

d_call: -
j_call: TRBJ1-4
clone_size: -
v_call: TRBV18
cdr3_nt: TGTGCCAGCTCACCACCACCCCACGGGGCTAATGAAAAACTGTTTTTT
cdr3_aa: CASSPPPHGANEKLFF

d_call: TRBD1
j_call: TRBJ1-5
clone_size: -
v_call: TRBV12-5
cdr3_nt: TGTGCTAGTGGTCCGCCCGTGACTTTACCAGGGGGTAGCAATCAGCCCCAGCATTTT
cdr3_aa: CASGPPVTLPGGSNQPQHF

d_call: -
j_call: TRBJ1-1
clone_size: -
v_call: TRBV5-1
cdr3_nt: TGCGCCAGTAAGACAGTCCCGACGTTGAACACTGAAGCTTTCTTT
cdr3_aa: CASKTVPTLNTEAFF

d_call: TRBD1
j_call: TRBJ1-2
clone_size: once
v_call: TRBV30
cdr3_nt: TGTGCCTGGAGTGGGTCAGCGACAGGGGTTGATGGCTACACCTTC
cdr3_aa: CAWSGSATGVDGYTF

d_call: TRBD1
j_call: TRBJ1-2
clone_size: -
v_call: TRBV27
cdr3_nt: TGTGCCAGCAGTCCAGGGGGAATGTATGGCTACACCTTC
cdr3_aa: CASSPGGMYGYTF

d_call: -
j_call: TRBJ1-5
clone_size: -
v_call: TRBV30
cdr3_nt: TGTGCCTCTCAGGGGAAGGGAAATCAGCCCCAGCATTTT
cdr3_aa: CASQGKGNQPQHF

d_call: -
j_call: TRBJ2-7
clone_size: -
v_call: TRBV4-3
cdr3_nt: TGCGCCAGCAGCCAAGATAGCCCAGGGCTTGCGCACGAGCAGTACTTC
cdr3_aa: CASSQDSPGLAHEQYF

d_call: TRBD1
j_call: TRBJ1-6
clone_size: -
v_call: TRBV7-6
cdr3_nt: TGTGCCAGCAGCTTGGGCTCCCAGGGGGCCTATAATTCACCCCTCCACTTT
cdr3_aa: CASSLGSQGAYNSPLHF

d_call: TRBD2
j_call: TRBJ2-5
clone_size: -
v_call: TRBV15
cdr3_nt: TGTGCCACCAGCAGAGGTGATAGCGGGGAGTACTTC
cdr3_aa: CATSRGDSGEYF

d_call: TRBD1
j_call: TRBJ2-2
clone_size: -
v_call: TRBV7-8
cdr3_nt: TGTGCCAGCAGCAGTACCTGGACAGGCGATAACACCGGGGAGCTGTTTTTT
cdr3_aa: CASSSTWTGDNTGELFF

d_call: -
j_call: TRBJ1-4
clone_size: -
v_call: TRBV7-9
cdr3_nt: TGTGCCAGCAGCTTAGACCCCTCGCGGGATAATGAAAAACTGTTTTTT
cdr3_aa: CASSLDPSRDNEKLFF

d_call: -
j_call: TRBJ2-2
clone_size: -
v_call: TRBV5-1
cdr3_nt: TGCGCCAGCAGCTTAGGAGGGGGCGGTAGCACCGGGGAGCTGTTTTTT
cdr3_aa: CASSLGGGGSTGELFF

d_call: -
j_call: TRBJ1-1
clone_size: -
v_call: TRBV5-1
cdr3_nt: TGCGCCAGCAGCTTGACGGGAGAAGCTTTCTTT
cdr3_aa: CASSLTGEAFF

d_call: -
j_call: TRBJ2-2
clone_size: -
v_call: TRBV6-5
cdr3_nt: TGTGCCAGCAGTTACTCGCCCAGAAACACCGGGGAGCTGTTTTTT
cdr3_aa: CASSYSPRNTGELFF

d_call: -
j_call: TRBJ2-2
clone_size: -
v_call: TRBV6-5
cdr3_nt: TGTGCCAGCAGACCGACAGCGAACACCGGGGAGCTGTTTTTT
cdr3_aa: CASRPTANTGELFF

d_call: -
j_call: TRBJ2-3
clone_size: -
v_call: TRBV4-3
cdr3_nt: TGCGCCAGCAGCCAAGAGAGCGCCCAGTTTACGCAGTATTTT
cdr3_aa: CASSQESAQFTQYF

d_call: -
j_call: TRBJ2-7
clone_size: -
v_call: TRBV12-3/TRBV12-4
cdr3_nt: TGTGCCAGCAGTTTTGGGGGAGGCTACGAGCAGTACTTC
cdr3_aa: CASSFGGGYEQYF

d_call: TRBD1
j_call: TRBJ1-1
clone_size: -
v_call: TRBV4-2
cdr3_nt: TGTGCCAGCAGCCTCACCGACAGGGTGAAAGCTTTCTTT
cdr3_aa: CASSLTDRVKAFF

d_call: -
j_call: TRBJ1-2
clone_size: -
v_call: TRBV28
cdr3_nt: TGTGCCAGCAGTCCCGGACAGATTGGCCTCTATGGCTACACCTTC
cdr3_aa: CASSPGQIGLYGYTF

d_call: -
j_call: TRBJ2-4
clone_size: -
v_call: TRBV4-2
cdr3_nt: TGTGCCAGCAGCCCATTGGGCCCTGGTGGTCGGACTCCACAATATCTAGCCAAAAACATTCAGTACTTC
cdr3_aa: CASSPLGPGGRTPQYLAKNIQYF

d_call: -
j_call: TRBJ1-2
clone_size: -
v_call: TRBV6-5
cdr3_nt: TGTGCCAGCAGTTACTGGACGGACAGCCGCAACTATGGCTACACCTTC
cdr3_aa: CASSYWTDSRNYGYTF

d_call: -
j_call: TRBJ2-7
clone_size: -
v_call: TRBV7-2
cdr3_nt: TGTGCCAGCAGCTGGAGGGGCGGAGCTGACGAGCAGTACTTC
cdr3_aa: CASSWRGGADEQYF

d_call: TRBD1
j_call: TRBJ1-2
clone_size: -
v_call: TRBV7-2
cdr3_nt: TGTGCCAGCAGCCATCCACAGGGGGCAAGGGTTGGCTACACCTTC
cdr3_aa: CASSHPQGARVGYTF

d_call: TRBD2
j_call: TRBJ2-1
clone_size: once
v_call: TRBV6-5
cdr3_nt: TGTGCCAGCAGTTACGCGACTAGCGGGAGTTTTGGTGAGCAGTTCTTC
cdr3_aa: CASSYATSGSFGEQFF

d_call: -
j_call: TRBJ2-2
clone_size: -
v_call: TRBV6-5
cdr3_nt: TGTGCCAGCAGTTACTCTAGGGGGTTTGGCGGGGAGCTGTTTTTT
cdr3_aa: CASSYSRGFGGELFF

d_call: -
j_call: TRBJ1-1
clone_size: -
v_call: TRBV6-5
cdr3_nt: TGTGCCAGCAGTTACGATCCCCGACACCATGAAGCTTTCTTT
cdr3_aa: CASSYDPRHHEAFF

d_call: -
j_call: TRBJ2-3
clone_size: -
v_call: TRBV2
cdr3_nt: TGTGCCAGCAGGCCGGGACAACGCACAGATACGCAGTATTTT
cdr3_aa: CASRPGQRTDTQYF

d_call: TRBD1
j_call: TRBJ1-5
clone_size: -
v_call: TRBV7-2
cdr3_nt: TGTGCCAGCAGCCGGGACAGGGGTGGCGGTCAGCCCCAGCATTTT
cdr3_aa: CASSRDRGGGQPQHF

d_call: -
j_call: TRBJ1-2
clone_size: -
v_call: TRBV9
cdr3_nt: TGTGCCAGCTCCCTAGATGCGGGGGAGGTTGGCTACACCTTC
cdr3_aa: CASSLDAGEVGYTF

d_call: -
j_call: TRBJ2-3
clone_size: -
v_call: TRBV4-1
cdr3_nt: TGCGCCAGCAGCCTTCTCCTCGGGGGAGATACGCAGTATTTT
cdr3_aa: CASSLLLGGDTQYF

d_call: TRBD2
j_call: TRBJ2-4
clone_size: few
v_call: TRBV7-2
cdr3_nt: TGTGCCAGCAGCTTAAAGCCTAGCGGAGACATTCAGTACTTC
cdr3_aa: CASSLKPSGDIQYF

d_call: -
j_call: TRBJ1-5
clone_size: -
v_call: TRBV19
cdr3_nt: TGTGCCAGTAGCCTAGAAAACAGGGCAGGGCAGCCCCAGCATTTT
cdr3_aa: CASSLENRAGQPQHF

d_call: -
j_call: TRBJ2-3
clone_size: -
v_call: TRBV28
cdr3_nt: TGTGCCAGCAGTTTGAAGGGGCTTGGCACAGATACGCAGTATTTT
cdr3_aa: CASSLKGLGTDTQYF

d_call: -
j_call: TRBJ1-1
clone_size: -
v_call: TRBV19
cdr3_nt: TGTGCCAGTAGGCTACGAATAAACACTGAAGCTTTCTTT
cdr3_aa: CASRLRINTEAFF

d_call: -
j_call: TRBJ1-2
clone_size: -
v_call: TRBV6-2/TRBV6-3
cdr3_nt: TGTGCCAGCAGTTACTTCGCTCAGACAGTGAACTATGGCTACACCTTC
cdr3_aa: CASSYFAQTVNYGYTF

d_call: -
j_call: TRBJ2-3
clone_size: -
v_call: TRBV12-3/TRBV12-4
cdr3_nt: TGTGCCAGCAGTTTTAAAGATACGCAGTATTTT
cdr3_aa: CASSFKDTQYF

d_call: TRBD1
j_call: TRBJ2-7
clone_size: -
v_call: TRBV6-2/TRBV6-3
cdr3_nt: TGTGCCAGCAGTACCCGGACAGGAGCCTACGAGCAGTACTTC
cdr3_aa: CASSTRTGAYEQYF

d_call: TRBD1
j_call: TRBJ2-7
clone_size: -
v_call: TRBV7-8
cdr3_nt: TGTGCCAGCAGCTTACAGGGGGTTCATTACGAGCAGTACTTC
cdr3_aa: CASSLQGVHYEQYF

d_call: -
j_call: TRBJ2-3
clone_size: -
v_call: TRBV5-4
cdr3_nt: TGTGCCAGCAGCTGGACTACCGCACAAGATACGCAGTATTTT
cdr3_aa: CASSWTTAQDTQYF

d_call: -
j_call: TRBJ1-5
clone_size: -
v_call: TRBV7-8
cdr3_nt: TGTGCCAGCAGCTCTGGGGGGTGGGGTAGCAATCAGCCCCAGCATTTT
cdr3_aa: CASSSGGWGSNQPQHF

d_call: -
j_call: TRBJ2-1
clone_size: few
v_call: TRBV7-9
cdr3_nt: TGTGCCAGCAGCTTAGGGGCGTACGAGCAGTTCTTC
cdr3_aa: CASSLGAYEQFF

d_call: -
j_call: TRBJ1-1
clone_size: -
v_call: TRBV7-2
cdr3_nt: TGTGCCAGCACCCCCGAAGGAGCCTCGAACACTGAAGCTTTCTTT
cdr3_aa: CASTPEGASNTEAFF

d_call: -
j_call: TRBJ1-1
clone_size: -
v_call: TRBV12-3/TRBV12-4
cdr3_nt: TGTGCCAGCAACTTCGGGGGGAGGACTGAAGCTTTCTTT
cdr3_aa: CASNFGGRTEAFF

d_call: -
j_call: TRBJ1-6
clone_size: -
v_call: TRBV18
cdr3_nt: TGTGCCAGCTCAAGACTGGGACTGCATAATTCACCCCTCCACTTT
cdr3_aa: CASSRLGLHNSPLHF

d_call: TRBD2
j_call: TRBJ2-2
clone_size: -
v_call: TRBV30
cdr3_nt: TGTGCCTGGAGTTTTACACGCTCCACTAGCGGGGCGGCCACCGGGGAGCTGTTTTTT
cdr3_aa: CAWSFTRSTSGAATGELFF